This T cell receptor beta chain was recovered during a study of molecular identifiers for immune sequencing clone quantification. Overall study findings and caveats: Among approximately 1 million naive cells, as was reported, spiked Jurkat TCR RNA from one cell was detectable.

A CD8+CD4-CCR7+CD45RA+ phenotype served as the sorting definition for naive CD8 T cells. CDR1 is LGHDT, CDR2 YNNKEL, per germline (reference sequence). The V end was cut by 0 bases, the J end by 1 base, with 15 bases between. The CDR3 covers 17 residues. Turning to this clonotype: What it binds is unknown. This clone may be a read error of a much larger clone one base away.

TCRdb re-called the PCR reads with MiXCR, one entry per CDR3 protein. This table has 68,000 or so distinct CDR3 sequences, about 17% appearing once. Sequenced: naive CD8+ T cells from blood, with Jurkat cell RNA spiked in. Stated subset: FACS-sorted CD8+CD4-CCR7+CD45RA+ naive T cells. This sequence was found in a human donor in good health. Some libraries in this study had Jurkat cell RNA spiked in. The V gene is TRBV3-1, the J gene TRBJ2-5; D call uncertain. The CDR3 coding sequence is TGTGCCAGCAGCCAAGATTTGAAAGTAAAGGGCCAAGAGACCCAGTACTTC. It translates to CASSQDLKVKGQETQYF.